Detailed here is one TCR beta chain. This sample was taken from a study of blood T cell repertoires in COVID-19. Germline CDR1 reads SGDLS; CDR2 reads YYNGEE. Between the trimmed V and J ends, which lost 4 bases and 3 bases, there was a span of 16 bases. The CDR3 is 15 amino acids. The method was immunoSEQ multiplex PCR; TCRdb's version includes in-frame clones alone and lacks a portion of them. The table lists 75,000 to 80,000 clones, about nine tenths of them singletons. Material for sequencing was peripheral blood. This sequence originates from a human donor in a cohort sampled during active COVID-19. This rearrangement joins TRBV9 to TRBJ1-2; no clear D gene. Here the CDR3 DNA reads TGTGCCAGCAGCACCCGAGGATACGGGGACTATGGCTACACCTTC. Protein: CASSTRGYGDYGYTF.